This T cell receptor beta chain is drawn from a study of STAT3 mutations in large granular lymphocyte leukemia. At the level of the study: Roughly half of the longitudinally sequenced T-LGLL patients carried detectable canonical activating STAT3 mutations. Study observations and caveats: At least one immunodominant TCR beta clonotype appeared in every T-cell large granular lymphocyte leukemia patient. TCR clonotype switching after therapy occurred in about 30% of the 18 patients. Suggested: STAT3 mutation was not the ancestral event for these clonal expansions.

The length of the CDR3 is 14 residues. V was cut by 1 base and J by 6 bases, with 14 bases left in between. CDR1 and CDR2 (germline): GTSNPN, SVGIG (reference sequence). Average productive template count per sample was 35,000 to 45,000. Method: immunoSEQ multiplex PCR; TCRdb's copy keeps in-frame clones and lacks some. The repertoire holds under 35,000 clones, with 60% to 85% as singletons. Points on this clone: The antigen is undetermined.

The TCR originated in a woman aged 50 to 60 with T-cell large granular lymphocyte leukemia. Some clones in this sample may be carry-over from other donors' samples. V and J are TRBV30 and TRBJ2-3; weak D call: TRBD2 (5 bases). The sequenced sample was peripheral blood mononuclear cells. The CDR3 reads CAWSAEGGRDTQYF. CDR3 nucleotide sequence: TGTGCCTGGAGTGCCGAGGGCGGGCGGGATACGCAGTATTTT.